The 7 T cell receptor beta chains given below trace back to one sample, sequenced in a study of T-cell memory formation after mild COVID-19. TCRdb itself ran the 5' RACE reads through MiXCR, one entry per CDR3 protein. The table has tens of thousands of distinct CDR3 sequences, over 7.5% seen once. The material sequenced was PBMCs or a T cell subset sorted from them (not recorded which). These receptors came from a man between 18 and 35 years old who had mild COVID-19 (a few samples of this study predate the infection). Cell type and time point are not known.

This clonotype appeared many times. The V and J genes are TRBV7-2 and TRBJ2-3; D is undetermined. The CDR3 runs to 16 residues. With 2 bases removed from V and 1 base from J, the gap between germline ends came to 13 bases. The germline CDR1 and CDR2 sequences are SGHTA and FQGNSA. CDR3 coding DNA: TGTGCCAGCAGCTTAAGAACCCCTGGGGGCACAGATACGCAGTATTTT. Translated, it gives CASSLRTPGGTDTQYF.

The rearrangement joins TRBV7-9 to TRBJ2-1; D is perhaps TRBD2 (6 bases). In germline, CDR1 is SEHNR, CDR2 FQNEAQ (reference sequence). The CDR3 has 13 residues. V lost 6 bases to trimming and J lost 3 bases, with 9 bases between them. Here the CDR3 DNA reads TGTGCCAGCAGTTTTAGCGGCTACAATGAGCAGTTCTTC. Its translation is CASSFSGYNEQFF.

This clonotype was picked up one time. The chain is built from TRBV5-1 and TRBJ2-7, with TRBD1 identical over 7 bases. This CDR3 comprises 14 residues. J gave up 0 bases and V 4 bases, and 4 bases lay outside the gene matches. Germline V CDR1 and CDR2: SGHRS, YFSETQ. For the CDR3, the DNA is TGCGCCAGCAGCACGGGACAGCTCTCCTACGAGCAGTACTTC. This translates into CASSTGQLSYEQYF.

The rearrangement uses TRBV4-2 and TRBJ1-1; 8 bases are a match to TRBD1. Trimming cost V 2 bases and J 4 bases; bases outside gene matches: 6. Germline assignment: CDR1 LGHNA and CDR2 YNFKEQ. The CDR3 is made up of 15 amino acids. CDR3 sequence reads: CASSQRQGQGTEAFF. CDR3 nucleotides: TGTGCCAGCAGCCAACGACAGGGGCAGGGCACTGAAGCTTTCTTT.

The CDR3 loop is CASQDRGSQPQHF. The CDR3 bases are TGTGCCAGCCAGGACAGGGGGAGTCAGCCCCAGCATTTT. The chain links TRBV6-1 to TRBJ1-5; TRBD1 agrees at 10 bases. The CDR3 consists of 13 residues. The V segment lost 8 bases and the J segment 6 bases; nucleotides outside the gene matches: 4. The germline V gene encodes CDR1 MNHNS and CDR2 SASEGT.

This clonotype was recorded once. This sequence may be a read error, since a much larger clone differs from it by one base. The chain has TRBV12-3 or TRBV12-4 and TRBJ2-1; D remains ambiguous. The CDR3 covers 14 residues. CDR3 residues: CASSLVGYPNEKFF. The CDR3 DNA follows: TGTGCCAGCAGTTTAGTTGGCTACCCCAATGAGAAGTTCTTC.

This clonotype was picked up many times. The CDR3 DNA follows: TGTGCCACCAGTGATGGGCACAGGGACATTCAGTACTTC. Its protein product is CATSDGHRDIQYF. The rearrangement joins TRBV24-1 to TRBJ2-4; the D gene is possibly TRBD1 (6 bases). Trimming took off 3 bases at V and 8 bases at J, with 10 bases between the two ends. Germline V lookup: CDR1 KGHDR, CDR2 SFDVKD. This CDR3 spans 13 amino acids.